These 25 T cell receptor beta chains originate from one sample sequenced in a study of cytomegalovirus exposure and HLA in healthy donors. Primers: 60 Vbeta forward and 13 Jbeta reverse. Produced via immunoSEQ multiplex PCR; TCRdb's table is partial and in-frame only. The sample lists approximately 110,000 clones, about 16% occurring once. The sample comprised PBMCs. The receptors were gathered from a female donor in good health and CMV-seronegative.

V and J are TRBV9 and TRBJ2-1; possible D gene TRBD2, 5 bases. Germline CDR1 and CDR2: SGDLS and YYNGEE. The CDR3 loop spans 15 amino acids. The V and J ends lost 3 bases and 6 bases respectively, with 16 bases between them. CDR3 protein: CASSAFESAGNEQFF. CDR3 bases: TGTGCCAGCAGCGCCTTCGAGAGCGCGGGCAATGAGCAGTTCTTC.

This chain uses TRBV18 with TRBJ2-1; 11 nucleotides agree with TRBD2. The CDR3 spans 17 residues. CDR1 and CDR2 (germline): KGHSH, LQKENI. V shed 0 bases, J shed 8 bases, and the junction held 9 bases outside the gene matches. The CDR3 loop is CASSPPISGRAGYEQFF. Written as DNA, the CDR3 is TGTGCCAGCTCACCACCGATTAGCGGGAGGGCCGGGTATGAGCAGTTCTTC.

This clone was seen at least ten times. This chain connects TRBV6-1 to TRBJ1-4; D possibly corresponds to TRBD1 (5 bases). The CDR3 length is 14 residues. Per germline, CDR1 MNHNS and CDR2 SASEGT. Trimming removed 8 bases at V and 0 bases at J, with 10 bases between. The CDR3 DNA follows: TGTGCCAGCGGACGACAGACAACTAATGAAAAACTGTTTTTT. It specifies CASGRQTTNEKLFF.

The J gene is TRBJ1-3, the V gene TRBV7-2; D uncertain. The CDR3 has 14 amino acids. V lost 4 bases to trimming and J lost 4 bases, with 11 bases between them. Germline V CDR1 and CDR2: SGHTA, FQGNSA. In nucleotides, the CDR3 is TGTGCCAGCAGCTCGCACCTTCGGGGAAACACCATATATTTT. Translated: CASSSHLRGNTIYF.

This clone came up a few times. The chain carries TRBV19 and TRBJ2-3; the match to TRBD2 covers 12 bases. CDR3 size: 15 residues. Germline CDR1 and CDR2: LNHDA and SQIVND (reference sequence). V was clipped by 5 bases and J by 4 bases; unmatched bases: 4. DNA for the CDR3: TGTGCCAGTAGTCTAGCGGGAGGGCCGGCAGATACGCAGTATTTT. It is translated as CASSLAGGPADTQYF.

This clone has just a few counts. The chain is built from TRBV28 and TRBJ2-1; a possible D gene is TRBD2 (5 bases). V was shortened by 5 bases and J by 0 bases, with 8 bases between the two germline ends. CDR1 is MDHEN, CDR2 SYDVKM, per germline. The CDR3 runs 14 residues. As DNA, the CDR3 is TGTGCCAGCAGTCCGGGGAGCTCCTACAATGAGCAGTTCTTC. Amino acids: CASSPGSSYNEQFF.

The J gene is TRBJ1-2, the V gene TRBV19; 7 bases fit TRBD1. The CDR3 is 15 residues long. The V gene end was trimmed by 4 bases and the J gene end by 4 bases; junction bases not matched to a gene: 9. Germline loops: CDR1 LNHDA, CDR2 SQIVND (reference sequence). The CDR3, as DNA: TGTGCCAGTAGTACCTGGACAGGTTGGGGCTATGGCTACACCTTC. It encodes CASSTWTGWGYGYTF. The full variable domain, rest sourced from reference TRBV19 and TRBJ1-2, is DGGITQSPKYLFRKEGQNVTLSCEQNLNHDAMYWYRQDPGQGLRLIYYSQIVNDFQKGDIAEGYSVSREKKESFPLTVTSAQKNPTAFYLCASSTWTGWGYGYTFGSGTRLTVV.

This clone has just a few counts. This chain connects TRBV7-2 to TRBJ2-1; 9 nucleotides agree with TRBD2. After removal of 4 bases from V and 4 bases from J, the junction contained 5 bases not matched to a gene. The germline V gene has CDR1 SGHTA and CDR2 FQGNSA. The CDR3 has 15 amino acids. The DNA for the CDR3 is TGTGCCAGCAGCTGGATAGCGGGGGAATACAATGAGCAGTTCTTC. Encoded protein: CASSWIAGEYNEQFF.

This clone was seen more than once but under ten times. The genes are TRBV29-1 and TRBJ2-1; D might be TRBD2 (6 bases). Trimming stripped 2 bases from V and 9 bases from J, with 11 bases between. Germline CDR1 SQVTM, CDR2 ANQGSEA. CDR3 length: 12 amino acids. The chain's CDR3 is CSVEQLGGEQFF. In DNA, the CDR3 is TGCAGCGTTGAACAACTCGGGGGTGAGCAGTTCTTC.

This clone was seen a few times. This sequence joins TRBV7-9 and TRBJ1-2; 10 nucleotides match TRBD1. Germline V gene data show CDR1 as SEHNR and CDR2 as FQNEAQ (reference sequence). The CDR3 is made up of 15 amino acids. V gave up 6 bases and J gave up 1 base; unmatched junction bases: 5. CDR3 coding DNA: TGTGCCAGCAGAACAGACAGGGGGCATAACTATGGCTACACCTTC. Translation: CASRTDRGHNYGYTF.

In regard to this clone: The sample holds other DNA sequences that translate to the same CDR3. V and J are TRBV27 and TRBJ2-5; D call uncertain. Trimming removed 1 base at V and 2 bases at J, with 5 bases between. Germline CDR1 and CDR2: MNHEY and SMNVEV (reference sequence). CDR3 length: 13 amino acids. The CDR3 sequence: CASSLWAQETQYF. The CDR3 coding sequence is TGTGCCAGCAGTTTATGGGCTCAAGAGACCCAGTACTTC.

This clone was observed a handful of times. The V and J genes are TRBV12-5 and TRBJ1-5; D is unclear. Germline V gene lookup returns CDR1 LGHNT and CDR2 FRNRAP. Deletions cut 6 bases from V and 10 bases from J, with 16 bases between. This CDR3 is 13 amino acids long. In nucleotides, the CDR3 is TGTGCTAGTGGCAACCCGCCTATCAAACCCCAGCATTTT. This translates into CASGNPPIKPQHF.

V and J are TRBV7-9 and TRBJ2-5, with D maybe TRBD1 (6 bases). V lost 5 bases, J lost 5 bases, and 12 bases lay in between. Germline CDR1 and CDR2: SEHNR and FQNEAQ (reference sequence). This CDR3 region has 13 residues. The CDR3 loop reads CASSAQGGETQYF. DNA of the CDR3: TGTGCCAGCAGCGCACAGGGTGGTGAGACCCAGTACTTC.

V gene TRBV27 combines with J gene TRBJ2-7, with 11 bases matching TRBD2. The length of the CDR3 is 15 residues. J gave up 4 bases and V 7 bases, and 9 bases lay outside the gene matches. Germline assignment: CDR1 MNHEY and CDR2 SMNVEV (reference sequence). CDR3 protein: CASKVAGGPGYEQYF. The CDR3 nucleotides are TGTGCCAGCAAAGTAGCGGGAGGGCCAGGTTACGAGCAGTACTTC.

The J gene is TRBJ2-6, the V gene TRBV7-2, with 10 bases that match TRBD2. The CDR3 is made up of 18 amino acids. CDR1 is SGHTA, CDR2 FQGNSA, per germline. In DNA, the CDR3 is TGTGCGACAACTACTAGCGGGGTTCGAGTCTCTGGGGCCAACGTCCTGACTTTC. Protein: CATTTSGVRVSGANVLTF.

The rearrangement links TRBV9 to TRBJ2-3; 7 nucleotides agree with TRBD2. The V gene's germline CDR1 is SGDLS and CDR2 YYNGEE. The length of the CDR3 is 14 residues. Trimming cost V 5 bases and J 1 base; bases outside gene matches: 4. The CDR3 sequence: CASSPSGGTDTQYF. The CDR3 DNA reads as TGTGCCAGCAGTCCCAGCGGGGGCACAGATACGCAGTATTTT.

This clone was detected a few times. V usage is TRBV5-4 and J usage is TRBJ2-1; 13 bases line up with TRBD2. This CDR3 is built from 16 residues. J was trimmed by 4 bases and V by 0 bases; bases with no gene match: 1. CDR1 SGHNT and CDR2 YYREEE come from the germline V gene (reference sequence). The CDR3 bases are TGTGCCAGCAGCTTGGGGACTAGCGGGGGTTACAATGAGCAGTTCTTC. Protein sequence: CASSLGTSGGYNEQFF.

This clone was found a few times. This chain joins TRBV27 and TRBJ1-2, with 8 bases that match TRBD1. The V segment lost 5 bases and the J segment 3 bases; nucleotides outside the gene matches: 17. The length of the CDR3 is 18 residues. CDR1 is MNHEY, CDR2 SMNVEV, per germline (reference sequence). The CDR3 reads CASSPYFWQGARDYGYTF. The CDR3 coding sequence is TGTGCCAGCAGTCCATACTTCTGGCAGGGGGCTCGTGACTATGGCTACACCTTC.

In DNA, the CDR3 is TGTGCCAGCAGCTTAGTGGCGGGAGGCAGCTACGAGCAGTACTTC. It is translated as CASSLVAGGSYEQYF. The chain couples TRBV11-2 to TRBJ2-7; 8 bases agree with TRBD2. CDR1 is SGHAT and CDR2 is FQNNGV in the germline V gene. Trimming cost V 1 base and J 3 bases; bases outside gene matches: 5. The CDR3 runs to 15 residues.

This clone was seen a few times. This chain connects TRBV4-1 to TRBJ2-7; D remains ambiguous. Per germline, CDR1 MGHRA and CDR2 YSYEKL. The CDR3 has 13 residues. The germline V and J ends were trimmed by 1 base and 3 bases, with 7 bases remaining between them. The DNA of the CDR3 is TGCGCCAGCAGCCAAGGCATGAGCTACGAGCAGTACTTC. Translation gives CASSQGMSYEQYF.

The V call is TRBV2, the J call TRBJ1-3; D not certain. There are 15 residues in the CDR3. Germline assignment: CDR1 SNHLY and CDR2 FYNNEI. V lost 3 bases to trimming and J lost 0 bases, with 9 bases between them. CDR3 loop: CASSDRGISGNTIYF. The CDR3 coding sequence is TGTGCCAGCAGTGACCGGGGAATCTCTGGAAACACCATATATTTT.

This clone was detected only a few times. The chain recombines TRBV6-5 with TRBJ1-2; 7 nucleotides line up with TRBD1. The CDR3 has 15 amino acids. From germline, CDR1 is MNHEY and CDR2 SVGAGI. The ends lost 0 bases at V and 5 bases at J; junction bases unmatched: 6. CDR3 amino acids: CASSYSRQGSYGYTF. The CDR3 DNA follows: TGTGCCAGCAGTTACTCGCGACAGGGTAGTTATGGCTACACCTTC.

The V and J genes are TRBV5-8 and TRBJ2-2; TRBD1 aligns across 7 bases. CDR3 length: 14 amino acids. Per the germline V gene, CDR1 is SGHTS and CDR2 is YDEGEE. V dropped 3 bases and J dropped 8; count of bases not matched to a gene: 7. The CDR3: CASSYRQGGGELFF. The CDR3, as DNA: TGTGCCAGCAGCTACCGACAGGGTGGAGGGGAGCTGTTTTTT.

The rearrangement links TRBV30 to TRBJ2-1, with 8 positions matching TRBD2. The V and J ends lost 0 bases and 10 bases, in that order; junction bases with no gene match: 14. Germline V gene lookup returns CDR1 GTSNPN and CDR2 SVGIG (reference sequence). This CDR3 region has 16 residues. In DNA, the CDR3 is TGTGCCTGGAGTGTACCGCCTAGCGGGCTCTCACAAGAGCAGTTCTTC. Translating gives CAWSVPPSGLSQEQFF.

This clone was found a few times. The chain employs TRBV6-5 and TRBJ2-3, with no clear D. Germline V gene sequence: CDR1 MNHEY, CDR2 SVGAGI. The CDR3 has 13 amino acids. Trimming stripped 6 bases from V and 4 bases from J, with 11 bases between. The DNA for the CDR3 is TGTGCCAGCAGCTTTTACGGGTCAGATACGCAGTATTTT. This gives the protein CASSFYGSDTQYF.